Listed below are T cell receptor beta chains from one sample, sequenced in a study of CD8 T cells in Susac syndrome. Via MiXCR, TCRdb re-called the immunoSEQ multiplex PCR reads, giving one row per CDR3 protein. Of 55,000 to 75,000 distinct CDR3 sequences in the sample, roughly 93% were seen once. The sequenced sample consisted of CD4+ T cells from PBMCs. Source of these receptors: a human donor with Susac syndrome. The CDR3 runs from the conserved cysteine through the conserved F or W. A D gene is named only where the DNA matches it firmly.

V gene: TRBV11-2
J gene: TRBJ2-1
D gene: TRBD1
CDR3 DNA: TGTGCCAGTTGCGCTAACAGGGGGAAGTACAATGAGCAGTTCTTC
CDR3 protein: CASCANRGKYNEQFF

V gene: TRBV7-3
J gene: TRBJ2-2
D gene: NA
CDR3 DNA: TGTGCCAGCAGTCCCGGACAGGCGGGGACCGGGGAGCTGTTTTTT
CDR3 protein: CASSPGQAGTGELFF

V gene: TRBV6-2/TRBV6-3
J gene: TRBJ2-3
D gene: NA
CDR3 DNA: TGTGCCAGCAGGGGGGGATTGAGCACAGATACGCAGTATTTT
CDR3 protein: CASRGGLSTDTQYF

V gene: TRBV20-1
J gene: TRBJ2-1
D gene: NA
CDR3 DNA: TGCAGTGCTCAGAGGGGGGGCGGGAGCAATGAGCAGTTCTTC
CDR3 protein: CSAQRGGGSNEQFF

V gene: TRBV18
J gene: TRBJ2-2
D gene: NA
CDR3 DNA: TGTGCCAGCTCACCCCCTCGGGGGCACACCGGGGAGCTGTTTTTT
CDR3 protein: CASSPPRGHTGELFF

V gene: TRBV29-1
J gene: TRBJ2-3
D gene: NA
CDR3 DNA: TGCAGCGTTATGGCTGGACAAGCTTACACAGATACGCAGTATTTT
CDR3 protein: CSVMAGQAYTDTQYF

V gene: TRBV19
J gene: TRBJ2-1
D gene: NA
CDR3 DNA: TGTGCCAGTAGTATATGGGATGAGCAGTTCTTC
CDR3 protein: CASSIWDEQFF

V gene: TRBV20-1
J gene: TRBJ1-1
D gene: NA
CDR3 DNA: TGCGGCACGGGGGCTGGGGGGAAAATTTTAGCTTTCTTT
CDR3 protein: CGTGAGGKILAFF

V gene: TRBV30
J gene: TRBJ1-4
D gene: NA
CDR3 DNA: TGTGCCTGGAATTTGGATACTAATGAAAAACTGTTTTTT
CDR3 protein: CAWNLDTNEKLFF

V gene: TRBV28
J gene: TRBJ2-7
D gene: TRBD2
CDR3 DNA: TGTGCCAGCAGTTTATGGCGGGGGGGCTACGAGCAGTACTTC
CDR3 protein: CASSLWRGGYEQYF

V gene: TRBV4-2
J gene: TRBJ1-5
D gene: NA
CDR3 DNA: TGTGCCAGCAGCCAAGGTAGCGGCTATCAGCCCCAGCATTTT
CDR3 protein: CASSQGSGYQPQHF

V gene: TRBV11-2
J gene: TRBJ2-5
D gene: NA
CDR3 DNA: TGTGCCAGCAGCTTAGTGTTTAGCTCGGAGACCCAGTACTTC
CDR3 protein: CASSLVFSSETQYF

V gene: TRBV4-1
J gene: TRBJ1-5
D gene: NA
CDR3 DNA: TGCGCCAGCAGCCAAGCTCCGGGGCAGCCCCAGCATTTT
CDR3 protein: CASSQAPGQPQHF

V gene: TRBV7-9
J gene: TRBJ1-1
D gene: NA
CDR3 DNA: TGTGCCAGCAGCTTAACGGCGGTCGCTGAAGCTTTCTTT
CDR3 protein: CASSLTAVAEAFF

V gene: TRBV24-1
J gene: TRBJ2-1
D gene: NA
CDR3 DNA: TGTGCCACCAGTGAAACGATTAAGGGACGAAATGAGCAGTTCTTC
CDR3 protein: CATSETIKGRNEQFF

V gene: TRBV28
J gene: TRBJ1-2
D gene: TRBD1
CDR3 DNA: TGTGCCAGCAGTCCCCACCCAGGGGGCCGAGTCTATGGCTACACCTTC
CDR3 protein: CASSPHPGGRVYGYTF